This T cell receptor (beta chain) stems from a study of T cells in Graves' hyperthyroidism and ophthalmopathy (dated by TCRdb to the late 2010s). About the full investigation: Peripheral blood samples were taken at initial diagnosis, before any treatment was given. To identify TCR V-J signatures that set the groups apart, the researchers used a discovery cohort of about a hundred patients, made up of roughly 45 with Graves' ophthalmopathy and 57 with stable Graves' hyperthyroidism. Prospective prediction of ophthalmopathy was tested in an independent validation cohort consisting of about 19 hyperthyroidism patients and around 16 patients who later progressed to ophthalmopathy. For training and testing, the 100 or so patients in the discovery cohort were randomly divided in a 7:3 ratio. The study also compared thyroid tissue and blood T-cell repertoires from 6 or 7 Graves' hyperthyroidism patients. After blood sampling, hyperthyroidism patients were treated with methimazole at a starting dose of 30 mg daily, and ophthalmopathy patients were treated with high-dose intravenous methylprednisolone. The paper describes TCR Vbeta CDR3 sequencing of 130 to 150 peripheral blood samples, made up of roughly 40 ophthalmopathy patients, roughly 75 hyperthyroidism patients and 17 progressor patients. Overall study outcomes, separate from this receptor: During validation, the model predicted progression to ophthalmopathy a median of around 7 months ahead of onset, with around 71% sensitivity and under 85% specificity. Most expanded thyroid clonotypes (frequency above 0.001) were also detected in blood, suggesting blood repertoires may reflect thyroid immune responses. Sample size was not statistically predetermined, and investigators were not blinded to group allocation. A 13 V-J signature model separated ophthalmopathy from stable hyperthyroidism, with around 91% sensitivity and 81% to 83% specificity in cross-validation and 80%/75% in testing.

TCR beta CDR3 regions were amplified from RNA transcripts. The first round of RT-PCR for the TCR CDR3 was performed with the HTBI primer set and the Qiagen OneStep RT-PCR kit. Libraries were constructed in a second round of multiplex PCR, after which size selection and purification were carried out. Sequencing of the libraries was done on an Illumina HiSeq2000 using paired-end 100 bp reads. The published analysis was carried out like this. Raw data were processed with SOAPnuke, discarding reads with adapters, uncalled bases, mean Phred below 15, or no exact constant-primer or identifier match. High-quality paired reads were merged using COPE v1.2.5, and each unique nucleotide sequence was defined as a clonotype. Clonotypes were aligned to IMGT TRBV, TRBD and TRBJ reference segments using MiTCR v1.1. Analysis was restricted to V-J combinations with a frequency above 0.0001, which covered approximately 99% of repertoires. The TCS score was defined as F50 (clonal expansion) divided by E x V (chaos), with BLOSUM62-based TCRdist calculated between CDR3 peptides within each V-J. Welch's t-statistics and random forest reduced 450 to 600 V-J features to under 15, which were used in a naive Bayes classifier (R e1071). Thyroid-blood repertoire similarity was quantified with the Morisita-Horn index. TCRdb reworked the public reads: Q25 trimming with fastp, MiXCR clone assembly, productive beta chains retained. For every CDR3 protein sequence, its rows merge into one entry that carries the most common genes and DNA. The V and J calls were not made by the authors but by TCRdb's processing. This sample gives around 700,000 distinct CDR3 sequences in total; just over 35% of them show up just once. Of the sample, less than 40% is held by the ten largest clones.

Stable Graves' hyperthyroidism was defined as the absence of progression to ophthalmopathy over 18 months of follow-up. Hyperthyroidism patients were newly diagnosed, with disease duration under 2 months, and aged 18 to 65 years. Exclusion was applied to patients with uncontrolled infections, other autoimmune diseases, pregnancy or lactation. Diagnoses were established on the basis of clinical symptoms, serum thyroxine and TRAb, thyroid ultrasound, and orbital computed tomography. PBMCs were isolated from 8 to 10 ml of fresh peripheral blood by Ficoll-Paque density gradient centrifugation. Total RNA was extracted with Trizol reagent, and quality was checked on an Agilent 2100 Bioanalyzer. The CDR3 holds 14 amino acids from the cysteine to the phenylalanine. Of all the DNA, just the CDR3 is kept, 42 bases in frame from base 1. From V the trimming removes 5 bases and from J it removes 3 bases, while the gene matches leave 5 bases of the junction unaccounted for. Based on the germline V gene, the CDR1 and CDR2 sequences are SGHVS and FQNEAQ.

On this clonotype itself: Its antigen has not been determined. Nothing much larger sits one base from this clone, and base qualities are not available.

The sequencing sample was made of blood. Here the chain combines TRBV7-8 and TRBJ1-1, with 8 bases matching TRBD1. This receptor was identified in a woman aged 40 to 50 with Graves' hyperthyroidism. Here is the DNA: TGTGCCAGCAGCGTGGGACAGGTTGACACTGAAGCTTTCTTT. This translates into CASSVGQVDTEAFF.